This TCR beta chain originates from a study of shared T cell receptors in the human thymus. Germline lookup yields CDR1 MNHNS and CDR2 SASEGT. CDR3 length: 16 amino acids. V gave up 4 bases and J gave up 1 base; unmatched junction bases: 4. Method: immunoSEQ multiplex PCR; TCRdb's copy keeps in-frame clones and lacks some. The sample contains 540,000 or so clones, approximately 78% of which appear only once. These data also formed part of another study, on human thymus T cells. That work states: Apparent skewing of V and J gene usage characterized both thymic and blood repertoires.

Specimen: thymocytes. The chain couples TRBV6-1 to TRBJ2-3; TRBD1 matches 11 bases. The clonotype was recovered from a boy under three years old with a congenital heart defect. Here the CDR3 DNA reads TGTGCCAGCAGTGGCCGGGACAGGGGGGGCACAGATACGCAGTATTTT. Its protein product is CASSGRDRGGTDTQYF.